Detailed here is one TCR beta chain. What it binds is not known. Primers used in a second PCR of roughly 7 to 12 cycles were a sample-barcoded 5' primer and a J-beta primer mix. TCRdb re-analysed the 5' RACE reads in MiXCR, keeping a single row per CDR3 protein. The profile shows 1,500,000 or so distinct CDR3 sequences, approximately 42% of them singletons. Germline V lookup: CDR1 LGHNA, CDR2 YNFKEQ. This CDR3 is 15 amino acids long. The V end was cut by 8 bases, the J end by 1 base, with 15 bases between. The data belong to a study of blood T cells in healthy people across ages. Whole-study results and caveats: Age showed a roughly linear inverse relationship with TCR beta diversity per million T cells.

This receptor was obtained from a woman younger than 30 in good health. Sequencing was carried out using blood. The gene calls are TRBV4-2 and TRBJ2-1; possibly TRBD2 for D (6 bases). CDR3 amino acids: CASSAVGGSYNEQFF. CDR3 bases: TGTGCCAGCTCAGCCGTCGGGGGTTCCTACAATGAGCAGTTCTTC.